The 2 T cell receptor beta chains presented below share a single source sample, sequenced in a study of blood T cell repertoires in COVID-19. Profiled with immunoSEQ multiplex PCR; TCRdb holds only in-frame clones, not every one. The sample records fewer than 250,000 clones, approximately 84% being singletons. Material for sequencing was peripheral blood. The receptors were gathered from a man aged 45-65 years with acute or convalescent COVID-19.

The V call is TRBV4-1, the J call TRBJ1-5; TRBD1 is a possible D gene (5 bases). V lost 1 base and J 4 bases, leaving 11 bases between the germline ends. Germline loops: CDR1 MGHRA, CDR2 YSYEKL. CDR3 length equals 15 residues. The CDR3 spells CASSQGTPKNQPQHF. The CDR3 DNA follows: TGCGCCAGCAGCCAAGGGACACCCAAAAATCAGCCCCAGCATTTT.

The V gene is TRBV5-1, the J gene TRBJ1-1; perhaps TRBD1 as D (5 bases). Germline V gene lookup returns CDR1 SGHRS and CDR2 YFSETQ. Trimming shortened V by 4 bases and J by 4 bases, and 11 bases separated the two germline ends. This CDR3 has 13 residues. CDR3 in DNA: TGCGCCAGCAGCCGGCAGGGACTCACTGAAGCTTTCTTT. Translated, it gives CASSRQGLTEAFF. The full variable domain, with the rest looked up from reference TRBV5-1 and TRBJ1-1, is KAGVTQTPRYLIKTRGQQVTLSCSPISGHRSVSWYQQTPGQGLQFLFEYFSETQRNKGNFPGRFSGRQFSNSRSEMNVSTLELGDSALYLCASSRQGLTEAFFGQGTRLTVV.